The T cell receptor (beta chain) under discussion was sequenced for a study of T cell responses to AZD1222 COVID-19 vaccine. Notes on this clone: Its antigen remains unidentified.

Germline V gene lookup returns CDR1 KGHSH and CDR2 LQKENI. The CDR3 runs to 17 residues. V lost 3 bases to trimming and J lost 0 bases, with 12 bases between them. This table comes from immunoSEQ multiplex PCR, and its TCRdb copy is limited to in-frame clones, with some not included. The table records about 100,000 clones, roughly 89% of them present only once. Points from the study as a whole: Among spike-specific TCRs, nearly half reportedly target unmutated variant regions.

This TCR came from an adult in good health. The V and J genes are TRBV18 and TRBJ1-6, with D unclear. The sample consisted of peripheral blood, taken on day 0 of AZD1222 vaccination. In nucleotides, the CDR3 is TGTGCCAGCTCACCTCTCGAGCTGGGCTCCTATAATTCACCCCTCCACTTT. Translated, it gives CASSPLELGSYNSPLHF.